A selection of T cell receptor beta chains follows, all from one sample in a study of OX40 agonist ivuxolimab in advanced cancers. Data came from immunoSEQ multiplex PCR; TCRdb stores just in-frame clones and leaves some out. Of about 53,000 clones listed, roughly nine tenths are singletons. Material: CD4+ or CD8+ T cells sorted from blood, obtained in a trial of the OX40 agonist ivuxolimab. The receptors were sampled from an adult with an advanced solid tumor such as melanoma, head and neck, liver or kidney cancer. The CDR3 runs from the conserved cysteine through the conserved F or W. D genes are given only for firm matches. Expanded clones are given a class, and other clones once, few, many or no size at all.

J,size,D,V,DNA,CDR3
TRBJ1-5,.,.,TRBV6-1,TGTGCCAGCAAGGACGGCAATCAGCCCCAGCATTTT,CASKDGNQPQHF
TRBJ2-3,.,TRBD2,TRBV6-5,TGTGCCAGCAGTAACCTAGCGGACACAGATACGCAGTATTTT,CASSNLADTDTQYF
TRBJ2-1,.,TRBD2,TRBV10-3,TGTGCCATCAGATCGACTAGCGGGAGTTACAATGAGCAGTTCTTC,CAIRSTSGSYNEQFF
TRBJ1-2,once,TRBD1,TRBV6-6,TGTGCCAGCAGTTACGTTGGGACAGCGTATGGCTACACCTTC,CASSYVGTAYGYTF
TRBJ2-7,.,.,TRBV27,TGTGCCAGCAGTTCCTCAAACCTCTACGAGCAGTACTTC,CASSSSNLYEQYF
TRBJ1-3,.,.,TRBV5-1,TGCGCCAGCAGCTCGGAATTCGGAAACACCATATATTTT,CASSSEFGNTIYF
TRBJ2-3,.,.,TRBV5-4,TGTGCCAGCAGCATGGATGAGCGGGTGGAAAACACGGATACGCAGTATTTT,CASSMDERVENTDTQYF
TRBJ1-2,once,TRBD1,TRBV6-5,TGTGCCAGCACCGAGGACAGGGGGAATCTCTATGGCTACACCTTC,CASTEDRGNLYGYTF
TRBJ2-5,.,.,TRBV7-9,TGTGCCAGCAGCTTAGGCGTTTGGGTGGAGACCCAGTACTTC,CASSLGVWVETQYF
TRBJ1-6,.,.,TRBV6-6,TGTGCCAGCAGTGACCGGGGGGTAGGAGGGTCACCCCTCCACTTT,CASSDRGVGGSPLHF